The T cell receptor beta chain described here comes from a study of Ad26.COV2.S vaccination and SARS-CoV-2 variants. Whole-study findings and limits: The TCR breadth and depth analyses may have produced an underestimate of total T cell responses. The study found similar non-spike TCR breadth in vaccine and placebo recipients. Individuals receiving vaccine had higher spike-specific TCR breadth than placebo recipients did. Vaccinees reportedly had broad spike-specific CD8+ and CD4+ T cell responses.

Trimming cost V 3 bases and J 7 bases, with 10 bases left between them. There are 13 residues in the CDR3. The germline gives CDR1 ENHRY, CDR2 SYGVKD. Here immunoSEQ multiplex PCR was the method, and the copy in TCRdb shows in-frame clones only, minus some. This sample has about 350,000 clones, with roughly nine tenths found just once. Remarks on this clone: Its specificity is unknown.

The V call is TRBV10-3, the J call TRBJ2-1, with D unresolved. This clonotype was sampled from a human donor who had recovered from COVID-19. The sample in question was peripheral blood, obtained after recovery from COVID-19. This CDR3 is CAISDRSSNEQFF. Here the CDR3 DNA reads TGTGCCATCAGTGACCGATCTTCTAATGAGCAGTTCTTC.